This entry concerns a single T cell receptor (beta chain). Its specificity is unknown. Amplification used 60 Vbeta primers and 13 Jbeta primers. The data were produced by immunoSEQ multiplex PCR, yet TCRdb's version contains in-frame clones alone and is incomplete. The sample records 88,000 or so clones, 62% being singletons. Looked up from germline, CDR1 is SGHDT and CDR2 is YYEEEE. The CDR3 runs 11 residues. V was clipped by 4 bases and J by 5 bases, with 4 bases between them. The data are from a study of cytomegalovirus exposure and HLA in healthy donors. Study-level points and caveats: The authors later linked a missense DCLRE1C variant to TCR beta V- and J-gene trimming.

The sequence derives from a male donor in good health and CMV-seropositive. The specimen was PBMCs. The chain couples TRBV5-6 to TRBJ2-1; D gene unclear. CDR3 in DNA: TGTGCCAGCAGCCCCGACAATGAGCAGTTCTTC. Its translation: CASSPDNEQFF.